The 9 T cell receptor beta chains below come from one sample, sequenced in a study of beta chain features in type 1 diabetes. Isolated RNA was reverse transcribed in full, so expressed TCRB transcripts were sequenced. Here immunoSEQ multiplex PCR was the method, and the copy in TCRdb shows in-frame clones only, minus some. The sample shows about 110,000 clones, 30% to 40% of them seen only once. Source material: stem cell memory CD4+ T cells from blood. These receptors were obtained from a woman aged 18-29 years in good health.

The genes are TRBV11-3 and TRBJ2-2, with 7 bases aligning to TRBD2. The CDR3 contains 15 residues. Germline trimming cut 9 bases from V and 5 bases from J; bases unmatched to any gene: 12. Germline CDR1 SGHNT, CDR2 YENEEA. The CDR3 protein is CASSPGGSITGELFF. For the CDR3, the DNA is TGTGCCAGTTCCCCGGGAGGCTCGATTACCGGGGAGCTGTTTTTT.

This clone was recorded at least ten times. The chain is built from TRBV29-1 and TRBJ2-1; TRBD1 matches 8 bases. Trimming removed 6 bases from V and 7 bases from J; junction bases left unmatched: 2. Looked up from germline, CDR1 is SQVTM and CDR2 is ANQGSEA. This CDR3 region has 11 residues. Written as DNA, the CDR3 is TGCAGCGTGAACAGGGGGAATGAGCAGTTCTTC. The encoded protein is CSVNRGNEQFF.

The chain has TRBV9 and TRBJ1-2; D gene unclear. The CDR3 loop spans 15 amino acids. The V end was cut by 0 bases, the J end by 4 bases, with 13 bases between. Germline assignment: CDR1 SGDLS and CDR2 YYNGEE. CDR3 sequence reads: CASSVVVSSGYGYTF. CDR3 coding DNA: TGTGCCAGCAGCGTAGTTGTAAGCTCGGGCTATGGCTACACCTTC.

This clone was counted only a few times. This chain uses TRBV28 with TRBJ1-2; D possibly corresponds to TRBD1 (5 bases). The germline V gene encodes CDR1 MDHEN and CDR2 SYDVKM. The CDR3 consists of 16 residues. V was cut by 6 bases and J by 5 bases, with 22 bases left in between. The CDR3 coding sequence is TGTGCCAGCAGATCCCCTACGCGGGGGATCTGGTATGGCTACACCTTC. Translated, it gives CASRSPTRGIWYGYTF.

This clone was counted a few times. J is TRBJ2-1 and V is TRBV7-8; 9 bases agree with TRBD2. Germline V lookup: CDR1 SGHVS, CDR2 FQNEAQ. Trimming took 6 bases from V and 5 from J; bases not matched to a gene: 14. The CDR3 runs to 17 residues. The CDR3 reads CASRPVPLAGVNNEQFF. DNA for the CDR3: TGTGCCAGCAGGCCTGTCCCCTTAGCGGGAGTTAACAATGAGCAGTTCTTC.

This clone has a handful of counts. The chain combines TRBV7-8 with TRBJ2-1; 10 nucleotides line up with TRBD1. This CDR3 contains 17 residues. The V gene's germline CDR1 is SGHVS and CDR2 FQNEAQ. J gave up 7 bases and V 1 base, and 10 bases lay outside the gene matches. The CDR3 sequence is CASSLGDRDRGRNEQFF. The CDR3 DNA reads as TGTGCCAGCAGCTTAGGGGACCGGGACAGGGGACGAAATGAGCAGTTCTTC.

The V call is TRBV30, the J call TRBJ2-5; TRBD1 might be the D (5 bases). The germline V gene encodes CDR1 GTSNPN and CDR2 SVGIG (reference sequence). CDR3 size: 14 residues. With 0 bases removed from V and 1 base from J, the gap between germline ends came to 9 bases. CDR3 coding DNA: TGTGCCTGGAGTGTACCAGGGATCCAAGAGACCCAGTACTTC. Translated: CAWSVPGIQETQYF.

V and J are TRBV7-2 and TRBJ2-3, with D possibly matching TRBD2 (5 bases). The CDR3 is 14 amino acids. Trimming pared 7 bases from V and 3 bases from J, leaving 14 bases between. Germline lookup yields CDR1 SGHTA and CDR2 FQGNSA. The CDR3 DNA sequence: TGTGCCAGCAAGCGAGGGCCCCCAACAGATACGCAGTATTTT. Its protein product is CASKRGPPTDTQYF. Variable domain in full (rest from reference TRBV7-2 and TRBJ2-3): GAGVSQSPSNKVTEKGKDVELRCDPISGHTALYWYRQSLGQGLEFLIYFQGNSAPDKSGLPSDRFSAERTGGSVSTLTIQRTQQEDSAVYLCASKRGPPTDTQYFGPGTRLTVL.

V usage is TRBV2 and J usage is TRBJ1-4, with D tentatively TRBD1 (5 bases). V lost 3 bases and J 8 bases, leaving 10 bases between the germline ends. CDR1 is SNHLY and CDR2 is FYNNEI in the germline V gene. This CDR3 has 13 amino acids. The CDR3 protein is CASSDGGGEKLFF. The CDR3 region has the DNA TGTGCCAGCAGTGACGGGGGAGGGGAAAAACTGTTTTTT.